This TCR beta chain was captured in a study of cytomegalovirus exposure and HLA in healthy donors. The CDR3 runs to 14 residues. After removal of 3 bases from V and 10 bases from J, the junction contained 9 bases not matched to a gene. The germline CDR1 and CDR2 sequences are SNHLY and FYNNEI. Findings of the study overall: The study flagged some 170 TCR beta chains as cytomegalovirus-associated. Previous analysis showed most TCR beta V segments were productive about 90% or about 30% of the time. Among the most significant clusters, several appeared linked to common viral pathogens in a later analysis.

This clone has a handful of counts. Its specificity is not known. PCR involved 60 Vbeta and 13 Jbeta primers. The repertoire was sequenced with immunoSEQ multiplex PCR; TCRdb's copy has only in-frame clones and lacks some. The sample lists around 100,000 clones, 10% occurring once. The sample was PBMCs. The chain combines TRBV2 with TRBJ2-3, with TRBD1 identical over 8 bases. The sequence was obtained from a man in his forties or fifties in good health and CMV-seropositive. As DNA, the CDR3 is TGTGCCAGCAGTGAGGGACAGGTAGTGGCTGCGCAGTATTTT. Protein: CASSEGQVVAAQYF.